This T cell receptor beta chain was sequenced in a study of blood T cell repertoires in COVID-19. Across the study: Some COVID-19 samples were acute and others convalescent; all came from the United States, Italy and Spain. T cells, B-cell-depleted T cells, or PBMCs supplied cDNA or gDNA.

Per the study methods: The authors estimated nucleated cell counts from reference gene primer amplification. TCRdb keeps only in-frame clones here, not all; method: immunoSEQ multiplex PCR. V and J calls and clone size are those listed in that table; D and trimming were worked out from the DNA. The repertoire holds around 260,000 clones, with 75% to 90% as singletons. The CDR3 contains 15 residues. V was cut by 2 bases and J by 0 bases, with 8 bases left in between. Germline V gives CDR1 LGHNT, CDR2 FRNRAP. This clone appeared a single time. The clonotype was recovered from a man younger than 40 with acute or convalescent COVID-19. What was sequenced was peripheral blood. The rearrangement joins TRBV12-5 to TRBJ1-5, with D maybe TRBD1 (6 bases). CDR3 region: CASGLRGGSNQPQHF. CDR3 nucleotide sequence: TGTGCTAGTGGTTTGAGGGGGGGTAGCAATCAGCCCCAGCATTTT.